This TCR beta chain came from a study of blood T cell repertoires in COVID-19. Germline loops: CDR1 SGHNT, CDR2 YYREEE (reference sequence). Unmatched junction bases numbered 9, after V lost 6 bases and J lost 4 bases. This CDR3 has 15 amino acids. TCRdb's table, derived via immunoSEQ multiplex PCR, lists solely in-frame clones and lacks some. The table lists 100,000 to 120,000 clones, less than 75% of them singletons. Sequenced material: peripheral blood. The origin of this receptor is a woman aged 60-75 years with acute or convalescent COVID-19. The rearrangement joins TRBV5-4 to TRBJ2-1; TRBD1 aligns across 8 bases. Here the CDR3 DNA reads TGTGCCAGCACCCCACCGGGACAGGCATACAATGAGCAGTTCTTC. It codes for CASTPPGQAYNEQFF.